The 19 T cell receptor beta chains below all came from one sample that was sequenced in a study of T-cell memory formation after mild COVID-19. TCRdb passed the 5' RACE reads through MiXCR, listing each CDR3 protein once. The table shows 350,000 to 500,000 distinct CDR3 sequences, with 18% occurring only once. Material: PBMCs or a T cell subset sorted from them (not recorded which). These TCRs come from a man younger than 35 who had mild COVID-19 (a few samples of this study predate the infection). Cell type and time point are not known.

This clonotype was seen at least ten times. CDR3 bases: TGTGCCAGCAGCTTCAGTCGGCGGGGTCGGGCCGGGGAGCTGTTTTTT. Its translation: CASSFSRRGRAGELFF. The V gene is TRBV7-9, the J gene TRBJ2-2, with D maybe TRBD2 (6 bases). V lost 3 bases and J lost 6, with 17 bases in between. Germline V gene lookup returns CDR1 SEHNR and CDR2 FQNEAQ (reference sequence). The CDR3 length is 16 residues.

The rearrangement links TRBV7-9 to TRBJ1-2, with D perhaps matching TRBD1 (5 bases). Germline V gives CDR1 SEHNR, CDR2 FQNEAQ (reference sequence). Trimming removed 8 bases from V and 8 bases from J, with 15 bases in between. This CDR3 has 12 residues. The CDR3 sequence is CASGSTDRGYTF. The CDR3 DNA reads as TGTGCCAGCGGATCGACAGATAGGGGCTACACCTTC.

V and J are TRBV7-2 and TRBJ2-5, with 7 bases matching TRBD2. The CDR3 totals 13 residues. Germline V gene lookup returns CDR1 SGHTA and CDR2 FQGNSA. With V trimmed by 6 bases and J by 2 bases, 3 bases remained unmatched. The CDR3 loop is CASSWGGQETQYF. The CDR3 nucleotides are TGTGCCAGCAGTTGGGGGGGGCAAGAGACCCAGTACTTC.

The CDR3 sequence: CASSRDRGRGNTIYF. The CDR3 nucleotides read TGTGCCAGCAGCAGGGACAGGGGGCGCGGAAACACCATATATTTT. V gene TRBV7-6 combines with J gene TRBJ1-3; TRBD1 agrees at 12 bases. The V gene's germline CDR1 is SGHVS and CDR2 FNYEAQ. This CDR3 has 15 residues. V lost 5 bases, J lost 4 bases, and 3 bases stayed unmatched.

The chain employs TRBV6-1 and TRBJ1-5; D gene uncertain. V was shortened by 2 bases and J by 0 bases, with 8 bases between the two germline ends. Germline CDR1 MNHNS, CDR2 SASEGT. The CDR3 is made up of 15 amino acids. The CDR3 region has the DNA TGTGCCAGCAGTGAACAACGCTATAGCAATCAGCCCCAGCATTTT. Protein sequence: CASSEQRYSNQPQHF.

This clonotype was detected many times. DNA for the CDR3: TGTGCCAGCAGCCCCAGCGGGGCCGTCTACAATGAGCAGTTCTTC. This sequence encodes CASSPSGAVYNEQFF. The chain has TRBV7-9 and TRBJ2-1, with 7 nucleotides matching TRBD2. V was clipped by 5 bases and J by 3 bases; unmatched bases: 7. Germline values: CDR1 SEHNR, CDR2 FQNEAQ (reference sequence). CDR3 size: 15 residues.

This clonotype has a handful of counts. The chain has TRBV12-3 or TRBV12-4 and TRBJ1-1; D gene ambiguous. Trimming shortened V by 1 base and J by 1 base, and 7 bases separated the two germline ends. The CDR3 runs to 14 residues. DNA of the CDR3: TGTGCCAGCAGTTTAGAGGGCGCGAACACTGAAGCTTTCTTT. Translation: CASSLEGANTEAFF.

The chain carries TRBV6-4 and TRBJ2-7; D is ambiguous. Germline CDR1 is MRHNA and CDR2 is SNTAGT. The CDR3 spans 15 residues. The V and J ends lost 0 bases and 4 bases respectively, with 13 bases between them. Here the CDR3 DNA reads TGTGCCAGCAGTGACTCCCCCGACCGACAATACGAGCAGTACGTC. It specifies CASSDSPDRQYEQYV.

This clonotype was picked up many times. V is TRBV5-1 and J is TRBJ2-2; perhaps TRBD2 as D (6 bases). Trimming took 5 bases from V and 7 from J, leaving 12 bases between them. There are 13 residues in the CDR3. Germline CDR1 is SGHRS and CDR2 is YFSETQ. CDR3 nucleotide sequence: TGCGCCAGCAGGGAGGGGTCTTACGGGGAGCTGTTTTTT. Translated: CASREGSYGELFF. Using reference TRBV5-1 and TRBJ2-2 for the parts outside the CDR3, the full variable domain is KAGVTQTPRYLIKTRGQQVTLSCSPISGHRSVSWYQQTPGQGLQFLFEYFSETQRNKGNFPGRFSGRQFSNSRSEMNVSTLELGDSALYLCASREGSYGELFFGEGSRLTVL.

The V call is TRBV7-2, the J call TRBJ1-2; D not certain. Per the germline V gene, CDR1 is SGHTA and CDR2 is FQGNSA. Trimming left V 7 bases short and J 7 bases short, with 16 bases between. The CDR3 is 13 amino acids. Here the CDR3 reads CASNEGRVRGYTF. CDR3 nucleotides: TGTGCCAGCAACGAGGGTAGGGTCCGTGGCTACACCTTC.

This clonotype was detected ten times or more. The genes are TRBV5-1 and TRBJ2-2, with 9 bases that match TRBD1. The germline V gene has CDR1 SGHRS and CDR2 YFSETQ. V trimming: 4 bases; J trimming: 5 bases; junction bases outside the gene matches: 3. The length of the CDR3 is 14 residues. The CDR3 DNA is TGCGCCAGCAGCGTAGGACAGGGGACCGGGGAGCTGTTTTTT. It yields the protein CASSVGQGTGELFF. Full variable domain (rest looked up from reference TRBV5-1 and TRBJ2-2): KAGVTQTPRYLIKTRGQQVTLSCSPISGHRSVSWYQQTPGQGLQFLFEYFSETQRNKGNFPGRFSGRQFSNSRSEMNVSTLELGDSALYLCASSVGQGTGELFFGEGSRLTVL.

The chain has TRBV15 and TRBJ1-2, with D perhaps TRBD1 (5 bases). The CDR3 sequence is 15 residues long. Trimming cost V 2 bases and J 1 base, with 11 bases left between them. Germline V gene data show CDR1 as LNHNV and CDR2 as YYDKDF (reference sequence). CDR3 nucleotide sequence: TGTGCCACCAGCAGACCCCCGACAGTTAACTATGGCTACACCTTC. It encodes CATSRPPTVNYGYTF.

The gene calls are TRBV10-1 and TRBJ2-7, with TRBD2 as a possible D gene (5 bases). This CDR3 has 14 residues. V was cut by 6 bases and J by 2 bases, with 14 bases left in between. The germline CDR1 and CDR2 sequences are WNHNN and SYGVQD (reference sequence). Here the CDR3 reads CASSLAGKPYEQYF. CDR3 in DNA: TGCGCCAGCAGCCTTGCCGGGAAACCCTACGAGCAGTACTTC.

The chain has TRBV5-1 and TRBJ1-1; no clear D. The CDR3 contains 13 residues. CDR1 and CDR2 (germline): SGHRS, YFSETQ. Trimming took 5 bases from V and 4 from J, leaving 12 bases between them. The CDR3, as DNA: TGCGCCAGCAGGCCTTATGAGGGCACTGAAGCTTTCTTT. Its translation is CASRPYEGTEAFF.

In the case of this clonotype: The junction departs from germline at one end; a sequencing error may be responsible. The chain uses TRBV12-3 or TRBV12-4 and TRBJ2-5; TRBD1 agrees at 9 bases. This CDR3 spans 14 amino acids. CDR3 region: CASSILDRGGTQYF. The DNA of the CDR3 is TGTGCAAGCAGTATCTTGGACAGGGGTGGGACCCAGTACTTC.

The chain recombines TRBV27 with TRBJ2-5; D ambiguous. There are 13 residues in the CDR3. Trimming shortened V by 2 bases and J by 4 bases, and 8 bases separated the two germline ends. CDR1 and CDR2 from the germline V gene are MNHEY and SMNVEV (reference sequence). The CDR3 sequence is CASSLSWGETQYF. The CDR3 DNA follows: TGTGCCAGCAGTTTAAGCTGGGGAGAGACCCAGTACTTC.

V is TRBV20-1 and J is TRBJ1-6, with a possible D match to TRBD1 (6 bases). Trimming cost V 6 bases and J 10 bases, with 16 bases left between them. This CDR3 has 13 residues. The germline gives CDR1 DFQATT, CDR2 SNEGSKA (reference sequence). The CDR3 DNA is TGCAGTGCCAGTTCAGGGGCAGGGTCACCCCTCCACTTT. It specifies CSASSGAGSPLHF.

V and J are TRBV2 and TRBJ2-2; D perhaps matches TRBD2 (6 bases). From germline, CDR1 is SNHLY and CDR2 FYNNEI. The CDR3 loop spans 17 amino acids. V lost 11 bases, J lost 1 base, and 23 bases lay in between. CDR3 residues: CAFRRREAPGNTGELFF. The CDR3 region has the DNA TGTGCCTTCAGACGGCGGGAAGCGCCGGGGAACACCGGGGAGCTGTTTTTT.

The rearrangement joins TRBV7-6 to TRBJ1-1, with D perhaps matching TRBD1 (6 bases). The CDR3 spans 15 residues. V was trimmed by 1 base and J by 5 bases, leaving 14 bases between them. Looked up from germline, CDR1 is SGHVS and CDR2 is FNYEAQ. The CDR3 coding sequence is TGTGCCAGCAGCTTAGTTGGGGGGGCAGGAACTGAAGCTTTCTTT. As protein: CASSLVGGAGTEAFF.